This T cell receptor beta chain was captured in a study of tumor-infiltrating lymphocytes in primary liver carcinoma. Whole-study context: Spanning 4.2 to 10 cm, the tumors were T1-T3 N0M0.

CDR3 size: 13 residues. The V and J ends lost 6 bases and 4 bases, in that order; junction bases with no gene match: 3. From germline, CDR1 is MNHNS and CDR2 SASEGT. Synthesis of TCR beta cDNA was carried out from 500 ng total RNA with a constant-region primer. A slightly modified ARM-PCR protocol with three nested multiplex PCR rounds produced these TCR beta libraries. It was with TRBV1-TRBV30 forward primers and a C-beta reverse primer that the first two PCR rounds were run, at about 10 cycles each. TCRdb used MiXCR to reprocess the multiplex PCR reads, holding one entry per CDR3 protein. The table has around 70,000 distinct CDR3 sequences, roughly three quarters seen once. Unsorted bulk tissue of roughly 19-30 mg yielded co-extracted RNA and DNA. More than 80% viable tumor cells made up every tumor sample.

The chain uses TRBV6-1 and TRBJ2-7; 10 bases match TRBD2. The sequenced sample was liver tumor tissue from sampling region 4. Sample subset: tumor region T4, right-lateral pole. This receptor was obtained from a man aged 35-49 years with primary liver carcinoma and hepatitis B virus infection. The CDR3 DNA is TGTGCCAGCAGCGCTAGCGGGAGTTACGAGCAGTACTTC. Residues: CASSASGSYEQYF.